This T cell receptor beta chain was profiled in a study of early T cells in non-severe SARS-CoV-2 infection. Study in general: Sequencing targeted bulk RNA from unsorted whole blood, leaving chains unpaired. Overall study findings and caveats: The VDJdb matching leaned toward anti-spike CD8 responses and overlooked private and CD4 specificities.

V lost 3 bases and J lost 1, with 7 bases in between. CDR1 SEHNR and CDR2 FQNEAQ come from the germline V gene (reference sequence). CDR3 length: 14 residues. A single record per CDR3 protein comes from TCRdb applying MiXCR to the 5' RACE reads. The sample lists fewer than 55,000 distinct CDR3 sequences, approximately 4% occurring once. This clonotype appeared many times. Its antigen is currently unknown. The sequenced material came from whole blood. The receptor was derived from an adult who was a healthcare worker with PCR-confirmed SARS-CoV-2 infection or an uninfected control (not recorded which). The chain uses TRBV7-9 and TRBJ1-5; D is unresolved. CDR3 protein: CASSFVDSNQPQHF. Written as DNA, the CDR3 is TGTGCCAGCAGCTTCGTCGACAGCAATCAGCCCCAGCATTTT.